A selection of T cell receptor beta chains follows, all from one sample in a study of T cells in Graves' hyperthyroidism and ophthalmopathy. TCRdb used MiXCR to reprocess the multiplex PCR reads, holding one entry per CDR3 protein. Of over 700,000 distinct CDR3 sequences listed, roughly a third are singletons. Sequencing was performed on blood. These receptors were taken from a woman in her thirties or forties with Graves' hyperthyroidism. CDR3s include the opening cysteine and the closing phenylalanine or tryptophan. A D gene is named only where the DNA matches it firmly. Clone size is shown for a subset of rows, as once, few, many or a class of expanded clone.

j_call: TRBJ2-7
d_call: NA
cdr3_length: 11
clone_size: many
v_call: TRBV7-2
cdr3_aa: CASSLMYRQYF
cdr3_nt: TGTGCCAGCAGCTTGATGTATCGGCAGTACTTC

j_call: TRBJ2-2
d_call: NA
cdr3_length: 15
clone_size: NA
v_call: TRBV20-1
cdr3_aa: CSVPSPTTWAGELFF
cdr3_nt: TGCAGTGTTCCCTCCCCGACTACGTGGGCCGGGGAGCTGTTTTTT

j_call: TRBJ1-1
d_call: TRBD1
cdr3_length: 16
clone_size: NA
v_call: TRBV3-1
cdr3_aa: CASSQGLDRGPSEAFF
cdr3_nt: TGTGCCAGCAGCCAAGGTTTGGACAGGGGGCCGTCTGAAGCTTTCTTT

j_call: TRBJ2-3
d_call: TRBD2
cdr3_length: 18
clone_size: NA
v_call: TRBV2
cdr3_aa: CASSEARFWAGEGDTQYF
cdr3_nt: TGTGCCAGCAGTGAAGCGCGTTTTTGGGCGGGAGAAGGCGATACGCAGTATTTT

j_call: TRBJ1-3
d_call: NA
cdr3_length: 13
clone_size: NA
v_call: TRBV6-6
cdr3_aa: CASLGGPGNTIYF
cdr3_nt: TGTGCCAGCCTCGGGGGGCCAGGAAACACCATATATTTT

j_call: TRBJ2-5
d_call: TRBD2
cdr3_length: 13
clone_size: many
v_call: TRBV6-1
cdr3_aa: CASWREGGETQYF
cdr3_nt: TGTGCCAGCTGGCGGGAGGGCGGAGAGACCCAGTACTTC

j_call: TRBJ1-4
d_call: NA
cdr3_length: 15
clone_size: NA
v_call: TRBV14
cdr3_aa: CASSQDSGYHEKLFF
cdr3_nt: TGCGCCAGCAGCCAAGATTCAGGATACCATGAAAAACTGTTTTTT

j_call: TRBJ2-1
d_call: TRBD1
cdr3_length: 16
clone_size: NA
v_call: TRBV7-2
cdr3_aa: CASSPDRGLVVNEQFF
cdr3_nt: TGTGCCAGTAGCCCGGACAGGGGGCTAGTGGTCAATGAGCAGTTCTTC

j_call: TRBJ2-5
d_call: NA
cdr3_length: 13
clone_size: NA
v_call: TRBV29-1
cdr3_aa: CSSPSGGGETQYF
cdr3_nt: TGCAGCTCCCCTTCCGGGGGCGGGGAGACCCAGTACTTC

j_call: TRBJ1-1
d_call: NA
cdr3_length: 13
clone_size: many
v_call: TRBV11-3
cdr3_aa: CASTTGGNTEAFF
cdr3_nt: TGTGCCAGCACCACGGGAGGGAACACTGAAGCTTTCTTT

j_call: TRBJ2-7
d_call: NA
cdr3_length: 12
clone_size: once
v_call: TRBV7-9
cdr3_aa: CASSSPPSVQYF
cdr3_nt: TGTGCCAGCAGCTCCCCCCCCTCCGTGCAGTACTTC

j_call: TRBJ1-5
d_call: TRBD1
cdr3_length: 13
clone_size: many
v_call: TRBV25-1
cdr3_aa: CASSTGGNQPQHF
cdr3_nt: TGTGCCAGCAGTACAGGGGGAAATCAGCCCCAGCATTTT

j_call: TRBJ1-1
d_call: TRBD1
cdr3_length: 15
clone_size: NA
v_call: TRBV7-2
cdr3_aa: CASSLSLGGATEAFF
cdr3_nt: TGTGCCAGCAGCTTATCATTAGGGGGCGCCACTGAAGCTTTCTTT

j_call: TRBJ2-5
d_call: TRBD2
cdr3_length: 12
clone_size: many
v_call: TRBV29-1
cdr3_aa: CSARTRRKTQYF
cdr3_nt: TGCAGCGCTCGGACTAGACGAAAGACCCAGTACTTC

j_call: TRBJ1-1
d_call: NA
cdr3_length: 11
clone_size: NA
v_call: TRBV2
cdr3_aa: CAQTGGTEVFF
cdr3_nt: TGTGCCCAAACAGGCGGCACTGAAGTTTTCTTT

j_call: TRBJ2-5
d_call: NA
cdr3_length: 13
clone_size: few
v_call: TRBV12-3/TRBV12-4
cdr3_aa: CASRPPGERTQYF
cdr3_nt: TGTGCCAGCAGGCCACCTGGGGAAAGAACCCAGTACTTC

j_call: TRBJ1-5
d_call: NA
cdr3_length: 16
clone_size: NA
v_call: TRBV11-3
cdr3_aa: CASSAGPLYSNQPQHF
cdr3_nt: TGTGCCAGCAGCGCGGGACCACTTTATAGCAATCAGCCCCAGCATTTT

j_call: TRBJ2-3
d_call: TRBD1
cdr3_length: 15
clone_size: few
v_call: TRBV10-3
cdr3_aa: CAITEGTGGTHTQYF
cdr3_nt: TGTGCCATCACCGAAGGGACAGGGGGCACGCATACGCAGTATTTT

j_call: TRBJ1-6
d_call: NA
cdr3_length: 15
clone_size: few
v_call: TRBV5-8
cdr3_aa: CASSLDLQPNSPLHF
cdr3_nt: TGTGCCAGCAGCTTGGATCTCCAGCCAAATTCACCCCTCCACTTT

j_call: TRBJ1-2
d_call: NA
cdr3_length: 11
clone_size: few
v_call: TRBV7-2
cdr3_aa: CASSLFEGYTF
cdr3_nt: TGTGCCAGCAGCTTATTTGAAGGCTACACCTTC

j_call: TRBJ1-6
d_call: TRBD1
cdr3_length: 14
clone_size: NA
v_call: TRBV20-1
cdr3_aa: CSASGQGKASPLHF
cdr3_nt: TGCAGTGCGTCCGGACAGGGAAAAGCTTCACCCCTCCACTTT

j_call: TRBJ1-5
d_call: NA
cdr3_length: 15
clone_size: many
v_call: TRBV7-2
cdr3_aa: CASSLGGGRDQPQHF
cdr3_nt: TGTGCCAGCAGCTTAGGGGGGGGGAGGGATCAGCCCCAGCATTTT

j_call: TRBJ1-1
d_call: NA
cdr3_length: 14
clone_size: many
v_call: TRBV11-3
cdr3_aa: CASSMTADGTEAFF
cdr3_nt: TGTGCCAGCTCTATGACGGCCGACGGCACTGAAGCTTTCTTT

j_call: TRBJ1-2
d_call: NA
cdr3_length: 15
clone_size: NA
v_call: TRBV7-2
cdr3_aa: CASSESPRGGSGYTF
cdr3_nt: TGTGCCAGCAGCGAATCGCCTCGGGGCGGTTCTGGCTACACCTTC

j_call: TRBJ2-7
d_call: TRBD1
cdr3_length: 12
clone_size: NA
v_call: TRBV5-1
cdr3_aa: CASSTGDRGEYF
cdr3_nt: TGCGCCAGCAGCACCGGGGACAGGGGGGAGTACTTC

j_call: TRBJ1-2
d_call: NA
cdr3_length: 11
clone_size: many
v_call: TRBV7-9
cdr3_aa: CASSTNRGYTF
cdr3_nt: TGTGCCAGCAGCACCAACAGAGGCTACACCTTC

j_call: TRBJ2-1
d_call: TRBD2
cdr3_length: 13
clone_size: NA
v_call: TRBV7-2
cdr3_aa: CASSRSGGNEQFF
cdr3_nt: TGTGCCAGCAGCCGGAGCGGGGGTAATGAGCAGTTCTTC

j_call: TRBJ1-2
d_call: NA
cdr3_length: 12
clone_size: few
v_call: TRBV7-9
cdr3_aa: CASSENSYGYTF
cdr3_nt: TGTGCCAGCAGCGAAAACTCGTATGGCTACACCTTC

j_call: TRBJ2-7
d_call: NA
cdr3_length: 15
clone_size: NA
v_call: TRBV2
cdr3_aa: CARSSDRLPRYEQYF
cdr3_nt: TGTGCCCGCAGCAGTGACAGGCTGCCAAGGTACGAGCAGTACTTC

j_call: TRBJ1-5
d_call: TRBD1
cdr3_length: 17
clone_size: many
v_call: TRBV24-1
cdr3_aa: CATSVGQGLQGNQPQHF
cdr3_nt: TGTGCCACCAGTGTGGGACAGGGTCTACAGGGAAATCAGCCCCAGCATTTT

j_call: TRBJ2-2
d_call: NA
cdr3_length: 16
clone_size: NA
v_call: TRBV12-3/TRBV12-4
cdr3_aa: CASSPLGRSVTGELFF
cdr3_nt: TGTGCCAGCAGTCCCCTGGGTAGGTCGGTCACCGGGGAGCTGTTTTTT

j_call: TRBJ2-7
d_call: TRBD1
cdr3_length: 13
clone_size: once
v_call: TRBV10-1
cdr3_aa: CASPGQGAKEQYF
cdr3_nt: TGCGCCAGCCCGGGACAGGGGGCAAAAGAGCAGTACTTC

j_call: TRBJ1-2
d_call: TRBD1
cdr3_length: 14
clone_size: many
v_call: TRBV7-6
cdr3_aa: CASSPNLQGPGYTF
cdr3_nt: TGTGCCAGCAGCCCAAACCTACAGGGGCCTGGCTACACCTTC

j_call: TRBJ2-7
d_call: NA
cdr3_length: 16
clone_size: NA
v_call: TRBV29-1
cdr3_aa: CSVRGREGVSPYEQYF
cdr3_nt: TGCAGCGTTCGTGGCAGGGAGGGGGTGAGCCCCTACGAGCAGTACTTC

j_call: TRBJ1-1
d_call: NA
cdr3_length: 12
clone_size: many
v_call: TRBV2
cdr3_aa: CAGEGMNTEAFF
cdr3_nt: TGTGCCGGGGAGGGGATGAACACTGAAGCTTTCTTT

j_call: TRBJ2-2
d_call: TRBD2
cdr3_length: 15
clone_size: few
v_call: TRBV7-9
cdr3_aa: CASRLSGGASGELFF
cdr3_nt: TGTGCCAGCAGACTTAGCGGGGGGGCCTCCGGGGAGCTGTTTTTT

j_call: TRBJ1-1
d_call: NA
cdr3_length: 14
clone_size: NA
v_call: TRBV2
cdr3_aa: CASSLAGTLTEAFF
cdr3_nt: TGTGCCAGCAGTTTGGCCGGGACACTCACTGAAGCTTTCTTT

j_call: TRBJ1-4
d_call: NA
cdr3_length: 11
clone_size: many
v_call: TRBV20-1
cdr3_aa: CSGQYNEKLFF
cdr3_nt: TGCAGTGGACAGTATAATGAAAAACTGTTTTTT

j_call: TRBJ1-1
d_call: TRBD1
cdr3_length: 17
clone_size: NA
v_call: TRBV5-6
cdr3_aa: CASSWVDRGRVGTEAFF
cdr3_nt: TGTGCCAGCAGCTGGGTGGACAGGGGGCGTGTTGGCACTGAAGCTTTCTTT

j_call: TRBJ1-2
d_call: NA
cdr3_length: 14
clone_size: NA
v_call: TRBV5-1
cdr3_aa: CASSLAGGTYGYTF
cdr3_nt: TGCGCCAGCAGCTTGGCCGGGGGTACCTATGGCTACACCTTC

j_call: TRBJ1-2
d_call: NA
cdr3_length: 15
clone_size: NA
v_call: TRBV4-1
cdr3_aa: CASSQDRIRGDGYTF
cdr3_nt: TGCGCCAGCAGCCAAGATCGGATTCGGGGTGATGGCTACACCTTC